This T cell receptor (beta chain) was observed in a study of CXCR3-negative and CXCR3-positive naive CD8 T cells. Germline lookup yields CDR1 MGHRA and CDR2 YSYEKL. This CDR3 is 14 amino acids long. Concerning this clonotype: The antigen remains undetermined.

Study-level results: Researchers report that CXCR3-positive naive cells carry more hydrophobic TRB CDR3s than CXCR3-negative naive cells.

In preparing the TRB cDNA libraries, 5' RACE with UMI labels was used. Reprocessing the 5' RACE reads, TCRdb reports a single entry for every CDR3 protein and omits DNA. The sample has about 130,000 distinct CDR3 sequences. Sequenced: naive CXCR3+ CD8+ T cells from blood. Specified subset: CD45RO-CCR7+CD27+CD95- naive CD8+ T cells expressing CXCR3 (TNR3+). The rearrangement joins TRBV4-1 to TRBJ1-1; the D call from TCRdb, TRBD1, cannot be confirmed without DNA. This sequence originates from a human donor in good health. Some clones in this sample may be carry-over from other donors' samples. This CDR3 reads CASRQGGLNTEAFF.